The 13 T cell receptor beta chains presented below share a single source sample, sequenced in a study of technical replicates of blood from several donors. Profiling relied on immunoSEQ multiplex PCR, and the TCRdb table lists in-frame clones only, not all of them. The sample gives under 85,000 clones, 93% of which show up once; 0.24% is in the top ten. Material for sequencing was T cells isolated from PBMCs. Source of these receptors: a human donor in good health.

V usage is TRBV9 and J usage is TRBJ2-7; 9 bases line up with TRBD2. This CDR3 contains 14 residues. Germline V gene data show CDR1 as SGDLS and CDR2 as YYNGEE. The V segment lost 4 bases and the J segment 4 bases; nucleotides outside the gene matches: 6. In DNA, the CDR3 is TGTGCCAGCAGCTCTAGCGGGGTCGTTTACGAGCAGTACTTC. Residues: CASSSSGVVYEQYF.

The rearrangement joins TRBV10-3 to TRBJ1-5; D is unclear. V was cut by 8 bases and J by 3 bases, with 8 bases left in between. The germline V gene encodes CDR1 ENHRY and CDR2 SYGVKD. CDR3 length: 12 residues. CDR3 residues: CAIGPNNQPQHF. Written as DNA, the CDR3 is TGTGCCATCGGCCCCAACAATCAGCCCCAGCATTTT.

CDR3 amino acids: CASSLQGASYEQYF. CDR3 coding DNA: TGCGCCAGCAGCCTACAGGGGGCCTCCTACGAGCAGTACTTC. The chain links TRBV5-1 to TRBJ2-7; 9 bases are a match to TRBD1. Trimming removed 4 bases from V and 0 bases from J; junction bases left unmatched: 2. The CDR3 extends over 14 amino acids. The germline CDR1 and CDR2 sequences are SGHRS and YFSETQ.

V is TRBV27 and J is TRBJ1-1; D is uncertain. V lost 11 bases and J lost 11, with 12 bases in between. From germline, CDR1 is MNHEY and CDR2 SMNVEV (reference sequence). The CDR3 has 9 amino acids. CDR3 DNA sequence: TGTGCCTGGCGGAGATCTGCTTTCTTT. Translated: CAWRRSAFF.

The rearrangement joins TRBV6-5 to TRBJ2-5; D gene unclear. The CDR3 runs to 13 residues. Germline assignment: CDR1 MNHEY and CDR2 SVGAGI. V was clipped by 5 bases and J by 1 base, with 8 bases between them. CDR3 sequence reads: CASSPVIQETQYF. CDR3 DNA sequence: TGTGCCAGCAGTCCGGTTATCCAAGAGACCCAGTACTTC.

This chain uses TRBV7-3 with TRBJ2-1; maybe TRBD2 (5 bases). Germline lookup yields CDR1 SGHTA and CDR2 FQGTGA. The CDR3 length is 14 residues. Between the trimmed V and J ends, which lost 3 bases and 2 bases, there was a span of 8 bases. The CDR3 nucleotides are TGTGCCAGCAGCTTCGCCGGGGCCTACAATGAGCAGTTCTTC. Translating it yields CASSFAGAYNEQFF.

V and J are TRBV6-1 and TRBJ2-7; 8 bases fit TRBD1. V shed 0 bases and J 2 bases; nucleotides not matched to a gene: 6. Germline V lookup: CDR1 MNHNS, CDR2 SASEGT. The CDR3 covers 16 residues. CDR3 DNA sequence: TGTGCCAGCAGTGAAGCTCGGACAGGGCCGCCCTACGAGCAGTACTTC. Protein product: CASSEARTGPPYEQYF.

The genes are TRBV29-1 and TRBJ1-1; D is uncertain. V dropped 1 base and J dropped 14 bases, with 5 bases sitting between them. Germline V lookup: CDR1 SQVTM, CDR2 ANQGSEA. The length of the CDR3 is 8 residues. The CDR3 coding sequence is TGCAGCGTTGAAGGGGCCTTCTTT. Amino acid sequence: CSVEGAFF.

This chain uses TRBV7-9 with TRBJ1-4; 7 bases are shared with TRBD1. CDR3 length: 14 amino acids. J was trimmed by 9 bases and V by 5 bases; bases with no gene match: 9. In germline, CDR1 is SEHNR, CDR2 FQNEAQ (reference sequence). The CDR3 region is CASSQTGLKKKLFF. The DNA for the CDR3 is TGTGCCAGCAGCCAGACAGGGCTTAAGAAAAAACTGTTTTTT. Drawing the rest from reference TRBV7-9 and TRBJ1-4, the complete variable domain is DTGVSQNPRHKITKRGQNVTFRCDPISEHNRLYWYRQTLGQGPEFLTYFQNEAQLEKSRLLSDRFSAERPKGSFSTLEIQRTEQGDSAMYLCASSQTGLKKKLFFGSGTQLSVL.

V and J are TRBV27 and TRBJ2-3; 9 bases fit TRBD2. V was clipped by 2 bases and J by 5 bases; unmatched bases: 8. Germline lookup yields CDR1 MNHEY and CDR2 SMNVEV (reference sequence). This CDR3 comprises 16 residues. The DNA for the CDR3 is TGTGCCAGCAGTTTAGCGGGGGGGCGGGGTGGAGATACGCAGTATTTT. Its protein is CASSLAGGRGGDTQYF.

The chain couples TRBV6-1 to TRBJ1-4, with TRBD1 identical over 8 bases. The CDR3 runs to 14 residues. Germline V CDR1 and CDR2: MNHNS, SASEGT. J was trimmed by 5 bases and V by 1 base; bases with no gene match: 0. The CDR3 DNA is TGTGCCAGCAGTGAAGACAGGGGGAATGAAAAACTGTTTTTT. It yields the protein CASSEDRGNEKLFF.

CDR3 sequence: CASSGADLPYQETQYF. Here the CDR3 DNA reads TGTGCCAGTAGTGGGGCGGACCTACCGTACCAAGAGACCCAGTACTTC. This chain uses TRBV19 with TRBJ2-5; TRBD1 might be the D (5 bases). Trimming took off 5 bases at V and 0 bases at J, with 16 bases between the two ends. The CDR3 sequence is 16 residues long. Germline V gene sequence: CDR1 LNHDA, CDR2 SQIVND (reference sequence). The whole variable domain, filled in from reference TRBV19 and TRBJ2-5, reads DGGITQSPKYLFRKEGQNVTLSCEQNLNHDAMYWYRQDPGQGLRLIYYSQIVNDFQKGDIAEGYSVSREKKESFPLTVTSAQKNPTAFYLCASSGADLPYQETQYFGPGTRLLVL.

The chain links TRBV25-1 to TRBJ2-5; D unresolved. Between the trimmed V and J ends, which lost 8 bases and 0 bases, there was a span of 7 bases. Germline V gene sequence: CDR1 MGHDK, CDR2 SYGVNS. The CDR3 length is 12 residues. Here the CDR3 DNA reads TGTGCCAGCCACCGGGACCAAGAGACCCAGTACTTC. Its translation: CASHRDQETQYF.